The 2 T cell receptor beta chains in this list originate from one sample, sequenced in a study of blood T cell repertoires in COVID-19. Clones were read by immunoSEQ multiplex PCR, and TCRdb kept only the in-frame ones, dropping some. The sample consists of roughly 250,000 clones, roughly 80% of them appearing once. The sequencing sample was made of peripheral blood. The receptor set was obtained from a man aged 50 to 59 with active or convalescent COVID-19.

V usage is TRBV28 and J usage is TRBJ1-1, with D uncertain. V was cut by 2 bases and J by 10 bases, with 8 bases left in between. Germline CDR1 is MDHEN and CDR2 is SYDVKM. The CDR3 is 11 residues long. In nucleotides, the CDR3 is TGTGCCAGCAGTTTACCCTCCGGAGCTTTCTTT. Its protein product is CASSLPSGAFF.

This clone was detected once. The chain recombines TRBV5-4 with TRBJ2-3; 11 bases fit TRBD2. V lost 0 bases, J lost 4 bases, and 10 bases stayed unmatched. Per the germline V gene, CDR1 is SGHNT and CDR2 is YYREEE (reference sequence). The CDR3 loop spans 18 amino acids. The CDR3 nucleotides read TGTGCCAGCAGCTTGGCCCTCCAACTAGCGGGGGCCCCAGATACGCAGTATTTT. Its translation is CASSLALQLAGAPDTQYF.